These 13 T cell receptor beta chains share one sample of origin, sequenced in a study of T cells in Graves' hyperthyroidism and ophthalmopathy. TCR beta CDR3 sequences were amplified from RNA transcripts. Researchers ran a first-round RT-PCR on the TCR CDR3 using the HTBI primer set. MiXCR, run by TCRdb on the multiplex PCR reads, gives a single entry per CDR3 protein. The sample records about 290,000 distinct CDR3 sequences, around 15% being singletons. Sequenced material: blood. The receptors were sampled from a woman aged 35 to 49 with Graves' hyperthyroidism.

Notes on this clonotype: A single base separates this from a much larger clone, so it may be a read error. The chain couples TRBV5-1 to TRBJ2-7, with D hard to call. Germline CDR1 SGHRS, CDR2 YFSETQ. The CDR3 runs to 14 residues. CDR3 sequence: CASSLASVSYDQYF. CDR3 bases: TGCGCCAGCAGCTTGGCCTCGGTGAGCTACGATCAGTACTTC.

V gene TRBV6-1 combines with J gene TRBJ2-4; possibly TRBD1 for D (5 bases). Trimming pared 2 bases from V and 6 bases from J, leaving 11 bases between. CDR3 size: 14 residues. The germline CDR1 and CDR2 sequences are MNHNS and SASEGT. This CDR3 is CASSESGSGNIQYF. DNA of the CDR3: TGTGCCAGCAGTGAATCAGGGTCCGGAAACATTCAGTACTTC.

This clonotype was detected many times. The chain couples TRBV12-3 or TRBV12-4 to TRBJ2-1; D gene unclear. Trimming took 2 bases from V and 0 from J, leaving 11 bases between them. CDR3 size: 16 residues. The CDR3, as DNA: TGTGCCAGCAGTTTATACTCGAGGAGCTCCTACAATGAGCAGTTCTTC. Translation: CASSLYSRSSYNEQFF.

Regarding this clonotype: This may be a read error, as it is one base from a much larger clone. The J gene is TRBJ2-3, the V gene TRBV28; 11 positions agree with TRBD2. The V and J ends lost 5 bases and 2 bases, in that order; junction bases with no gene match: 9. The germline gives CDR1 MDHEN, CDR2 SYDVKM. The length of the CDR3 is 17 residues. In DNA form, the CDR3 reads TGTGCCAGCAGTGGTCCCGGGACTAGCGGCCTCACAGATACGCAGTATTTT. As protein: CASSGPGTSGLTDTQYF.

This clonotype was found many times. V is TRBV18 and J is TRBJ1-4; D uncertain. In germline, CDR1 is KGHSH, CDR2 LQKENI. The CDR3 has 14 residues. V was clipped by 3 bases and J by 8 bases, with 13 bases between them. CDR3 sequence reads: CASSPLGEREKLFF. CDR3 nucleotides: TGTGCCAGCTCACCCCTGGGAGAGAGGGAAAAACTGTTTTTT.

This clonotype was counted only a few times. The chain combines TRBV3-1 with TRBJ2-7; 9 bases agree with TRBD2. Germline V gene lookup returns CDR1 LGHDT and CDR2 YNNKEL (reference sequence). CDR3 length: 16 residues. With 5 bases clipped from V and 2 bases from J, the junction kept 10 bases outside the gene matches. CDR3 loop: CASSNTGTSPTYEQYF. DNA for the CDR3: TGTGCCAGCAGCAACACCGGGACTAGCCCTACCTACGAGCAGTACTTC.

This clonotype appeared many times. The CDR3 region has the DNA TGTGCCAGCAGTTTGGGCCTCGAATGGAGTTTAACTGAAGCTTTCTTT. This codes for CASSLGLEWSLTEAFF. The chain carries TRBV27 and TRBJ1-1; D is unresolved. Per germline, CDR1 MNHEY and CDR2 SMNVEV (reference sequence). V gave up 3 bases and J gave up 5 bases, with 19 bases separating them. The CDR3 consists of 16 residues.

This clonotype was seen only a few times. V usage is TRBV12-3 or TRBV12-4 and J usage is TRBJ2-1; TRBD2 matches 8 bases. This CDR3 region has 15 residues. Trimming removed 2 bases from V and 7 bases from J; junction bases left unmatched: 7. The CDR3 sequence: CASSLSGRLKNEQFF. In DNA form, the CDR3 reads TGTGCCAGCAGTTTAAGCGGGAGATTGAAGAATGAGCAGTTCTTC.

Ten or more counts support this clonotype. The chain has TRBV24-1 and TRBJ2-5, with D hard to call. This CDR3 has 16 residues. Germline loops: CDR1 KGHDR, CDR2 SFDVKD. The V and J ends lost 3 bases and 5 bases respectively, with 18 bases between them. Here the CDR3 DNA reads TGTGCCACCAGTGATCCAAGACCCCCGGCGAGGGAGACCCAGTACTTC. Its protein product is CATSDPRPPARETQYF.

This clonotype was seen many times. The J gene is TRBJ2-7, the V gene TRBV12-3 or TRBV12-4, with 10 nucleotides matching TRBD2. After removal of 5 bases from V and 5 bases from J, the junction contained 9 bases not matched to a gene. The CDR3 sequence is 15 residues long. CDR3 region: CASSTSGRAFNEQYF. The CDR3 coding sequence is TGTGCCAGCAGTACCAGCGGGAGGGCTTTTAACGAGCAGTACTTC.

The chain is built from TRBV14 and TRBJ2-3; no reliable D call. The CDR3 covers 17 residues. The ends were cut back, 4 bases at V and 1 base at J, with 18 bases in the middle. The V gene's germline CDR1 is SGHDN and CDR2 FVKESK. The CDR3 protein is CASSPYPSSWGTDTQYF. The CDR3 region has the DNA TGTGCCAGCAGCCCTTACCCTAGTTCCTGGGGCACAGATACGCAGTATTTT.

Ten or more counts support this clonotype. The chain carries TRBV6-6 and TRBJ2-7; 7 positions agree with TRBD2. The CDR3 has 14 residues. Germline CDR1 reads MNHNY; CDR2 reads SVGAGI (reference sequence). V was clipped by 0 bases and J by 5 bases; unmatched bases: 4. The CDR3 spells CASSYSGGSDEQYF. CDR3 sequence (DNA): TGTGCCAGCAGTTACTCGGGCGGGAGCGACGAGCAGTACTTC.

V gene TRBV20-1 combines with J gene TRBJ1-5; TRBD1 aligns across 10 bases. This CDR3 has 15 amino acids. V lost 5 bases, J lost 4 bases, and 8 bases stayed unmatched. Germline CDR1 and CDR2: DFQATT and SNEGSKA (reference sequence). CDR3 sequence reads: CSARQGADLNQPQHF. CDR3 sequence (DNA): TGCAGTGCTCGACAGGGGGCCGATCTTAATCAGCCCCAGCATTTT.